The rows below give T cell receptor beta chains drawn from one sample of a study of T-cell reconstitution after alpha-beta-depleted transplantation in children. Each CDR3 protein gets one entry after TCRdb re-called the PCR reads with MiXCR. Counted here are some 150,000 distinct CDR3 sequences, 8.8% occurring once; the ten biggest clones make up less than 20%. Source: PBMCs, mostly from graft donor cells, taken 180 days after TCRalphabeta/CD19-depleted stem cell transplant. These receptors came from a female patient younger than 10 who had a stem cell transplant for congenital amegakaryocytic thrombocytopenia, so the T cells may come from the graft donor. Both conserved end residues are part of each CDR3. Fields, in order: V gene, J gene, CDR3 protein.

v_gene: TRBV5-5
j_gene: TRBJ2-1
CDR3aa: CASSLGRLGGDEQFF

v_gene: TRBV5-1
j_gene: TRBJ2-7
CDR3aa: CASSATHNPYEQYF

v_gene: TRBV18
j_gene: TRBJ2-3
CDR3aa: CASSPAGGRTDTQYF

v_gene: TRBV30
j_gene: TRBJ1-2
CDR3aa: CAWSVRQTNYGYTF

v_gene: TRBV20-1
j_gene: TRBJ2-3
CDR3aa: CSARVDSVADTQYF

v_gene: TRBV10-3
j_gene: TRBJ2-7
CDR3aa: CAISVRSPGYEQYF

v_gene: TRBV30
j_gene: TRBJ1-1
CDR3aa: CAWSNSPEAFF

v_gene: TRBV20-1
j_gene: TRBJ2-3
CDR3aa: CSARDGANAYTDTQYF

v_gene: TRBV10-3
j_gene: TRBJ1-3
CDR3aa: CAISDRAYGNTIYF

v_gene: TRBV28
j_gene: TRBJ2-7
CDR3aa: CASSLGGRINEQYF

v_gene: TRBV10-3
j_gene: TRBJ1-1
CDR3aa: CAISVDRMNTEAFF

v_gene: TRBV20-1
j_gene: TRBJ2-2
CDR3aa: CSARGGKGFTGELFF

v_gene: TRBV6-2/TRBV6-3
j_gene: TRBJ2-7
CDR3aa: CASNRDGLSYEQYF

v_gene: TRBV29-1
j_gene: TRBJ2-1
CDR3aa: CSVGGLAGVNEQFF

v_gene: TRBV29-1
j_gene: TRBJ2-1
CDR3aa: CSVGPFFFRRDNEQFF

v_gene: TRBV3-1
j_gene: TRBJ2-1
CDR3aa: CASSQELAGGVGEQFF

v_gene: TRBV18
j_gene: TRBJ2-7
CDR3aa: CASSPGRERNEQYF

v_gene: TRBV24-1
j_gene: TRBJ1-2
CDR3aa: CATSDLLRPKGYTF

v_gene: TRBV30
j_gene: TRBJ2-5
CDR3aa: CAWSTGTQETQYF

v_gene: TRBV5-1
j_gene: TRBJ2-3
CDR3aa: CASSPATSPSTDTQYF

v_gene: TRBV12-3/TRBV12-4
j_gene: TRBJ2-2
CDR3aa: CASSTLRDRGPVSTGELFF

v_gene: TRBV20-1
j_gene: TRBJ2-2
CDR3aa: CSAPQGSTSTGELFF

v_gene: TRBV5-6
j_gene: TRBJ2-2
CDR3aa: CASSLLGQSNTGELFF

v_gene: TRBV10-3
j_gene: TRBJ1-2
CDR3aa: CAISESGVGYTF

v_gene: TRBV28
j_gene: TRBJ1-2
CDR3aa: CASSLSGGGYTF

v_gene: TRBV5-1
j_gene: TRBJ2-5
CDR3aa: CASSIGQFGETQYF

v_gene: TRBV18
j_gene: TRBJ2-7
CDR3aa: CASSPGLTDYEQYF

v_gene: TRBV6-1
j_gene: TRBJ2-6
CDR3aa: CASQSRYRGVGANVLTF

v_gene: TRBV20-1
j_gene: TRBJ2-3
CDR3aa: CSARGFMGGPTDTQYF

v_gene: TRBV6-1
j_gene: TRBJ2-5
CDR3aa: CASSEAKLAGLEIETQYF

v_gene: TRBV10-3
j_gene: TRBJ2-7
CDR3aa: CAISGSRDAYEQYF

v_gene: TRBV4-2
j_gene: TRBJ2-2
CDR3aa: CAMSPGVGRGHTGELFF

v_gene: TRBV28
j_gene: TRBJ2-7
CDR3aa: CASTPSPRGSEQYF

v_gene: TRBV7-8
j_gene: TRBJ1-2
CDR3aa: CASSLALSLRSYTF

v_gene: TRBV7-8
j_gene: TRBJ1-5
CDR3aa: CASSLAGIPQHF

v_gene: TRBV28
j_gene: TRBJ2-7
CDR3aa: CASRRGGVYEQYF

v_gene: TRBV12-3/TRBV12-4
j_gene: TRBJ2-3
CDR3aa: CASSGPGLADTQYF

v_gene: TRBV7-8
j_gene: TRBJ2-7
CDR3aa: CASSLPHLEQYF

v_gene: TRBV20-1
j_gene: TRBJ1-1
CDR3aa: CSAVPGFTEAFF